The sequence of this T cell receptor (beta chain) was determined in a study of T-cell reconstitution after alpha-beta-depleted transplantation in children. Study results and limitations: When one year had passed after transplant, most T-cell counts and diversity came from newly produced T cells. Expanded clones from the graft, numbering several hundred, reportedly supplied alpha-beta T cells about two months after transplant.

Turning to this clonotype: Its antigen is as yet unknown.

The CDR3 extends over 14 amino acids. Trimming took 5 bases from V and 6 from J, leaving 16 bases between them. Germline CDR1 SEHNR, CDR2 FQNEAQ (reference sequence). Preparation of the TCRbeta library used unique molecular identifiers. TCRdb re-called the PCR reads with MiXCR, one entry per CDR3 protein. The data show some 260,000 distinct CDR3 sequences, with 20% to 30% seen just once and roughly 5% held by the top ten. This sequence originates from a female patient aged 2 to 10 who had a stem cell transplant for congenital amegakaryocytic thrombocytopenia, so the T cells may come from the graft donor. This chain links TRBV7-9 with TRBJ1-1; D is uncertain. Sequencing was performed on PBMCs, mostly from graft donor cells, taken 360 days after TCRalphabeta/CD19-depleted stem cell transplant. CDR3: CASSVDVWTAEAFF. The CDR3 nucleotides are TGTGCCAGCAGCGTCGACGTATGGACTGCTGAAGCTTTCTTT.